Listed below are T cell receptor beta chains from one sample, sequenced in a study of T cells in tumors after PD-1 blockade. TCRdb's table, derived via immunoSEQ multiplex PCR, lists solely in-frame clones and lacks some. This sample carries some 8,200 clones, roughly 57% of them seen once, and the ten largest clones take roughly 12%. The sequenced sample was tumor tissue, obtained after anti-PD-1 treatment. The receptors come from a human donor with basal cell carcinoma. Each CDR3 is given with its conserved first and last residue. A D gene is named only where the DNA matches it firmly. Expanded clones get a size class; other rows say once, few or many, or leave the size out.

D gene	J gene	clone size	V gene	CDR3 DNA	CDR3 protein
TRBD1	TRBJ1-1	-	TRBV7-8	TGTGCCAGCAGCTCGCACAGGGGGCGGATTCCGGAAGCTTTCTTT	CASSSHRGRIPEAFF
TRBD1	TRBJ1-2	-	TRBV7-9	TGTGCCAGCAGCTATACAGGGGGCTCGGCCTATGGCTACACCTTC	CASSYTGGSAYGYTF
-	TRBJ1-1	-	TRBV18	TGTGCCAGCTCACTTCAGGGAACTGAAGCTTTCTTT	CASSLQGTEAFF
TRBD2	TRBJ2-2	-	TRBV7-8	TGTGCCAGCAGCCCACGCAGTAGCGGGGCAAACACCGGGGAGCTGTTTTTT	CASSPRSSGANTGELFF
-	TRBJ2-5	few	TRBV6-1	TGTGCCAGCAGTGATATCGGGGCAGTGGGGGAGACCCAGTACTTC	CASSDIGAVGETQYF
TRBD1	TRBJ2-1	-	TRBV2	TGTGCCAGCAGCCGCGGACAGGGGCACAGCGAGCAGTTCTTC	CASSRGQGHSEQFF
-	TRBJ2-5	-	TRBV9	TGTGCCAGCAGCGGGGGCGAGACCCAGTACTTC	CASSGGETQYF
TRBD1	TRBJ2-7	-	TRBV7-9	TGTGCCAGCAACACCGGGACAGGGGTTGGCGAGCAGTACTTC	CASNTGTGVGEQYF
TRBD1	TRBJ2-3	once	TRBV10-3	TGTGCCATCAGTGAGTCGGGGACAGGGTCAGATACGCAGTATTTT	CAISESGTGSDTQYF
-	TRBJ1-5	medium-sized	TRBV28	TGTGCCAGCAGTTTTGGGTCAATTCGCAATCAGCCCCAGCATTTT	CASSFGSIRNQPQHF
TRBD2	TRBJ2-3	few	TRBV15	TGTGCCACCCACAGCGGGACCCCCACAGATACGCAGTATTTT	CATHSGTPTDTQYF
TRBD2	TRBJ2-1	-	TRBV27	TGTGCCAGCAGTATCCTAGCGGGGGGCCTGGATGAGCAGTTCTTC	CASSILAGGLDEQFF
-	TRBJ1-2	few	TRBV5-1	TGCGCCAGCAGCCCCAAACAATACAGGACAGCTAACTATGGCTACACCTTC	CASSPKQYRTANYGYTF
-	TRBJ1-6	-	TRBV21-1	TGTGCCGGAAGTTCCGGGTGGACTCTATTACCCCTCCACTTT	CAGSSGWTLLPLHF
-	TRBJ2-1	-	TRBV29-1	TGCAGCGTCCACGAGGGTTACAATGAGCAGTTCTTC	CSVHEGYNEQFF
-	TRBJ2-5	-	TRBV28	TGTGCCAGCAGTTCCCGGGCAGGGGTTGGAGAGACCCAGTACTTC	CASSSRAGVGETQYF
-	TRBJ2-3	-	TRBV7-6	TGTGCCAGCAGCTTAGACGTGGGGGGCGCCACAGATACGCAGTATTTT	CASSLDVGGATDTQYF
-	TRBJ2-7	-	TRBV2	TGTGCCGCGGGACGGAGCTCCTACGAGCAGTACTTC	CAAGRSSYEQYF
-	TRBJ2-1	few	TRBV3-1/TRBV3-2	TGTGCCAGCAGCCAAGATCTGCGGTACAATGAGCAGTTCTTC	CASSQDLRYNEQFF
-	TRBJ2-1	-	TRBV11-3	TGTGCCAGCAGTTCTACCTGGACAGTTTACAATGAGCAGTTCTTC	CASSSTWTVYNEQFF
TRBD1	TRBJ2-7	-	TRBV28	TGTGTCAGTACAGGGGGAGGCTACGAGCAGTACTTC	CVSTGGGYEQYF
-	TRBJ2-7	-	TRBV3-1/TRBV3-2	TGTGCCAGCAGCCAGAGGTACGAGCAGTACTTC	CASSQRYEQYF
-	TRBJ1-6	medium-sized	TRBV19	TGTGCCAGTAGTATTCAGGCTAGCTCCTATAATTCACCCCTCCACTTT	CASSIQASSYNSPLHF
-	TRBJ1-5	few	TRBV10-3	TGTGCCATCAGTGAGAGTTACGGTCAGCCCCAGCATTTT	CAISESYGQPQHF
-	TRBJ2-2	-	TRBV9	TGTGCCAGCAGGTCGGCCGGGCGAACGAACACCGGGGAGCTGTTTTTT	CASRSAGRTNTGELFF
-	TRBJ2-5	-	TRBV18	TGTGCCAGCTCACCGATCCCGGGGGACCAGTACTTC	CASSPIPGDQYF
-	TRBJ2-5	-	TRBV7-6	TGTGCCAGCACCTTAGAGGGGGAGACCCAGTACTTC	CASTLEGETQYF
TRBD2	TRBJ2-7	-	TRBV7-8	TGTGCCAGCAGCTTAGCGGGGCCTAGCGGGTCCACCTACGAGCAGTACTTC	CASSLAGPSGSTYEQYF
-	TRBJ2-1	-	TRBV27	TGTGCCAGCAGGCCCCCGATAGGAGGTCCTGGCAATGAGCAGTTCTTC	CASRPPIGGPGNEQFF
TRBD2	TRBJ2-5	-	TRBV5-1	TGCGCCAGCAGCAAGCTAGCGGGGGTCCAAGAGACCCAGTACTTC	CASSKLAGVQETQYF
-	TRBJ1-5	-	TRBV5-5	TGTGCCAGCAGCCGTACCACAGGGAACAATCAGCCCCAGCATTTT	CASSRTTGNNQPQHF
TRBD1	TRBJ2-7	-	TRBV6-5	TGTGCCAGCAGTTACTCCCCCTGGGACAGGTTGTACGAGCAGTACTTC	CASSYSPWDRLYEQYF
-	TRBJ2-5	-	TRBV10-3	TGTGCCATCAGTGTTCGCGGGGATCAAGAGACCCAGTACTTC	CAISVRGDQETQYF
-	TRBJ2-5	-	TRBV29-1	TGCAGCGTCTTGACAGAGTATTGGGAGACCCAGTACTTC	CSVLTEYWETQYF
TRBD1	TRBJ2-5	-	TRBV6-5	TGTGCCAGCAGTTACTCCCCAGGGGGAGAGACCCAGTACTTC	CASSYSPGGETQYF
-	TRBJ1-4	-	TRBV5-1	TGCGCCAGCAGCCCCTACGCCACCACTAATGAAAAACTGTTTTTT	CASSPYATTNEKLFF
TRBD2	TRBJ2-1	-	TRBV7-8	TGTGCCAGCAGCTCGGGACTAGCGGGGGAACGGTATGAGCAGTTCTTC	CASSSGLAGERYEQFF
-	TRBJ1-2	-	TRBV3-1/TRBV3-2	TGTGCCAGCAGCCAAGGACCCGACCGGGGCTACACCTTC	CASSQGPDRGYTF
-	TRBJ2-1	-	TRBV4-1	TGCGCCAGCAGCCAAGATTCAGACTCCTACAATGAGCAGTTCTTC	CASSQDSDSYNEQFF
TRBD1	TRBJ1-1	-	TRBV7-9	TGTGCCAGCAGCTTAGAAGGGGGCGGCACTGAAGCTTTCTTT	CASSLEGGGTEAFF
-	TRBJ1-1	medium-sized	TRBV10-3	TGTGCCATCAGTGAGTCCCGGACACTGAACACTGAAGCTTTCTTT	CAISESRTLNTEAFF
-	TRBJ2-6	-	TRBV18	TGTGCCAGCTCACCAGCCAGGGGTAGCTCTGGGGCCAACGTCCTGACTTTC	CASSPARGSSGANVLTF
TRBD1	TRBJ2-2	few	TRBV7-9	TGTGCCAGCAGTCTGGGACAGTTGAACACCGGGGAGCTGTTTTTT	CASSLGQLNTGELFF
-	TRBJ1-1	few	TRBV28	TGTGCCAGCAGTTCGGGTAAGGGCTACACTGAAGCTTTCTTT	CASSSGKGYTEAFF
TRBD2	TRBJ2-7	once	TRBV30	TGTGCCTGGAGTGTAATGCGACTAGCGGGGGGAGGGGCCACCCTCTTC	CAWSVMRLAGGGATLF
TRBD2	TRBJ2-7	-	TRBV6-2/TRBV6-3	TGTGCCAGCAGTAGGGGACTACCCTCCTACGAGCAGTACTTC	CASSRGLPSYEQYF
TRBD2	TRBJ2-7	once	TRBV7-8	TGTGCCAGCAGCCTTAGCGGGAACTCCTACGAGCAGTACTTC	CASSLSGNSYEQYF
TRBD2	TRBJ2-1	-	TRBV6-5	TGTGCCAGCAGTTACCCGGGGGGCAATGAGCAGTTCTTC	CASSYPGGNEQFF
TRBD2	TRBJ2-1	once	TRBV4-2	TGTGCCAGCAGCCTCCCGTCGGGCCTAGCGGGGGATCGATTGGGTGAGCAGTTCTTC	CASSLPSGLAGDRLGEQFF
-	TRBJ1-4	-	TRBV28	TGTGCCAGCACCTCTTCAGGGGTTCCGGAGGAAAAACTGTTTTTT	CASTSSGVPEEKLFF
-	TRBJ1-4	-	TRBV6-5	TGTGCCAGCCGTTACGGCGACAGGACTAATGAAAAACTGTTTTTT	CASRYGDRTNEKLFF
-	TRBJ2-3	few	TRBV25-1	TGTGCCAGCAGTGATCTCCAGTTTGAAACGCAGTATTTT	CASSDLQFETQYF
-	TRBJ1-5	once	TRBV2	TGTGCCAGCAGCCTCCCCTTTGGTCAGCCCCAGCATTTT	CASSLPFGQPQHF
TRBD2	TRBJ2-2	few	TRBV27	TGTGCCAGCAGTTTATCAGGGACTAGGGTCTCCGGGGAGCTGTTTTTT	CASSLSGTRVSGELFF
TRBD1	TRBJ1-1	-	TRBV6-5	TGTGCCAGCTCCCAGGGGGGCAACATGGGCACTGAAGCTTTCTTT	CASSQGGNMGTEAFF